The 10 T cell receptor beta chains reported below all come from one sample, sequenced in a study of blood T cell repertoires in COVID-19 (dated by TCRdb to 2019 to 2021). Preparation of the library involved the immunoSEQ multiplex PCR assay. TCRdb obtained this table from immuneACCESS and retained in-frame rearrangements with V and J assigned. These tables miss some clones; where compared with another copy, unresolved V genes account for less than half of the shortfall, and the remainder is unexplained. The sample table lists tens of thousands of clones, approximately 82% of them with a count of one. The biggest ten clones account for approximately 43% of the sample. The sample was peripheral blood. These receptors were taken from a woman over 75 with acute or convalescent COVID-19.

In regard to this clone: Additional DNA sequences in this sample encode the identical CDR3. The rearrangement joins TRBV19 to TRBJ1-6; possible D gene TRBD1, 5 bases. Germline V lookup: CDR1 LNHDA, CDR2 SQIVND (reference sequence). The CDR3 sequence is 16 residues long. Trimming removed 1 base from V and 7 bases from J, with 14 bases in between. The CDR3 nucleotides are TGTGCCAGTAGTATAGGGCGGGGCAGCTCAAATTCACCCCTCCACTTT. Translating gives CASSIGRGSSNSPLHF.

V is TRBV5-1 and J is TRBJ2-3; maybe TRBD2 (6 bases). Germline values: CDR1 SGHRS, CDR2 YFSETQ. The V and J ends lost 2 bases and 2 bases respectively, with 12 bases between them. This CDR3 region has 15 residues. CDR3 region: CASSFSGDSTDTQYF. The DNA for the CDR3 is TGCGCCAGCAGCTTTTCGGGGGACTCCACAGATACGCAGTATTTT.

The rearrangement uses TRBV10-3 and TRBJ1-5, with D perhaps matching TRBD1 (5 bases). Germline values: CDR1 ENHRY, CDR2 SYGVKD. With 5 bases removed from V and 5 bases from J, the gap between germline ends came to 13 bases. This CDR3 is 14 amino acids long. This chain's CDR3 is CAISPGGLDQPQHF. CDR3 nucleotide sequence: TGTGCCATCAGTCCGGGGGGGTTGGATCAGCCCCAGCATTTT.

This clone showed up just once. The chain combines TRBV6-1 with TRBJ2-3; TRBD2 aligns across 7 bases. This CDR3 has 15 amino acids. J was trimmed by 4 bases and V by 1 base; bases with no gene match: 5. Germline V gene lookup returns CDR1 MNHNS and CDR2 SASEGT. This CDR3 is CASSEGGGSADTQYF. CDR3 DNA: TGTGCCAGCAGTGAAGGGGGGGGGAGCGCAGATACGCAGTATTTT.

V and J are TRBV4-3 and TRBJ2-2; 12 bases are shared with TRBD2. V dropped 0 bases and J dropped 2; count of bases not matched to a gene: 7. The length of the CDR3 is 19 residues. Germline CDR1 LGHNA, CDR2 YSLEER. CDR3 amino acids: CASSQDPASGGDNTGELFF. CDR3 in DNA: TGCGCCAGCAGCCAAGATCCCGCTAGCGGGGGGGATAACACCGGGGAGCTGTTTTTT.

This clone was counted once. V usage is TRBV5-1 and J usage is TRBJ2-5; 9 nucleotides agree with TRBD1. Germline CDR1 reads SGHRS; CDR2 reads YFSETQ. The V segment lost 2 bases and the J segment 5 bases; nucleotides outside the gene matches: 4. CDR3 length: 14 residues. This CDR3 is CASSLQGAWETQYF. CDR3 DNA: TGCGCCAGCAGCTTACAGGGGGCATGGGAGACCCAGTACTTC.

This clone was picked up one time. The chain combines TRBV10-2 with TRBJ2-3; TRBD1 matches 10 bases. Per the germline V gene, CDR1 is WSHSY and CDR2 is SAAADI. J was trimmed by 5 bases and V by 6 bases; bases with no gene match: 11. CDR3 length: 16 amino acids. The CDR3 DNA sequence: TGCGCCAGCAGGGGTGGGGTAGGACAGGGGGAAGATACGCAGTATTTT. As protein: CASRGGVGQGEDTQYF.

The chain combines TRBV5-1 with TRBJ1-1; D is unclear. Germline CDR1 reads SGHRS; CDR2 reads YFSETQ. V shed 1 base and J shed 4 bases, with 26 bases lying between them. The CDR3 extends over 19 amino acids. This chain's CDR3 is CASSLPTNYDGFGGTEAFF. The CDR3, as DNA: TGCGCCAGCAGCTTGCCCACCAACTACGACGGCTTCGGAGGCACTGAAGCTTTCTTT.

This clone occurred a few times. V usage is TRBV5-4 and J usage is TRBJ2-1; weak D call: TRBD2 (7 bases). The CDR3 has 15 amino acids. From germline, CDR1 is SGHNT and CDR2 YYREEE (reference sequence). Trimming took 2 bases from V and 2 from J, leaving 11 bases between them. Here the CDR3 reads CASSLSGGPYNEQFF. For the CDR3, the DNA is TGTGCCAGCAGCTTATCGGGGGGCCCCTACAATGAGCAGTTCTTC.

CDR3 protein: CASSLVSSYNSPLHF. The CDR3 DNA reads as TGTGCCAGCAGCTTAGTGAGCTCCTATAATTCACCCCTCCACTTT. The chain couples TRBV7-8 to TRBJ1-6; D not resolved. This CDR3 has 15 amino acids. Trimming stripped 1 base from V and 0 bases from J, with 4 bases between. Germline V gives CDR1 SGHVS, CDR2 FQNEAQ.